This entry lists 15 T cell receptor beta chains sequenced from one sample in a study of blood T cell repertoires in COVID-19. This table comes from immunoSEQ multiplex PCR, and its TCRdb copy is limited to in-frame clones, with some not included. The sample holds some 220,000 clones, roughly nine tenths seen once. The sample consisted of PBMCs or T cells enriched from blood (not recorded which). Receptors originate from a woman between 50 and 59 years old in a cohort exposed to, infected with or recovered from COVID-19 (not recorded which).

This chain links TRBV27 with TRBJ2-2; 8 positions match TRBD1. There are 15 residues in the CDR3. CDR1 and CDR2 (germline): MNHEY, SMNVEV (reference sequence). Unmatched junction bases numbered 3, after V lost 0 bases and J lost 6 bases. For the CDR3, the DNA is TGTGCCAGCAGTTTATCTACACAGGGGGCCGGGGAGCTGTTTTTT. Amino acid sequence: CASSLSTQGAGELFF.

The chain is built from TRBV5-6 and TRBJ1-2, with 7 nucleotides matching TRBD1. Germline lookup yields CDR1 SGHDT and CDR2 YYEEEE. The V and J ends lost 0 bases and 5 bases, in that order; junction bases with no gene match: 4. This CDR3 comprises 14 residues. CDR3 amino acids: CASSLDRGTYGYTF. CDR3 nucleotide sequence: TGTGCCAGCAGCTTGGACAGGGGTACGTATGGCTACACCTTC.

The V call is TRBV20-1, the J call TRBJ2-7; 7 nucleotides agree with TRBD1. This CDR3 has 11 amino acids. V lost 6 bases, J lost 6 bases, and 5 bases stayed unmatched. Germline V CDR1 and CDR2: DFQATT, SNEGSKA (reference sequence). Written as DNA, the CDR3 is TGCAGTGCAGAACAGGGGCGCGAGCAGTACTTC. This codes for CSAEQGREQYF.

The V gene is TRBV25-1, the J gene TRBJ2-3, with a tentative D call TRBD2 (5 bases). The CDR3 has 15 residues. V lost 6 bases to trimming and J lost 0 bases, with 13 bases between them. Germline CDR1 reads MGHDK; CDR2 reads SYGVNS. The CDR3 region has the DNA TGTGCCAGCAGACAAGCTAGCAGAAGCACAGATACGCAGTATTTT. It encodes CASRQASRSTDTQYF.

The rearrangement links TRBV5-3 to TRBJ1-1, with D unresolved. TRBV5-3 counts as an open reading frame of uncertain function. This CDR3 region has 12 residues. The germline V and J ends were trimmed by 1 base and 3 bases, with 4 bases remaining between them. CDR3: CARSLRDTEAFF. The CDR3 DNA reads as TGTGCCAGAAGCTTGCGGGACACTGAAGCTTTCTTT.

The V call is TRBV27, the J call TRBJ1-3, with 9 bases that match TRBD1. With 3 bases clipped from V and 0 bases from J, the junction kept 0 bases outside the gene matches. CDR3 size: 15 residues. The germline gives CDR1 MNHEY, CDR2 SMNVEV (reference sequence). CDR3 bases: TGTGCCAGCAGTTTGGACAGGGGCTCTGGAAACACCATATATTTT. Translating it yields CASSLDRGSGNTIYF.

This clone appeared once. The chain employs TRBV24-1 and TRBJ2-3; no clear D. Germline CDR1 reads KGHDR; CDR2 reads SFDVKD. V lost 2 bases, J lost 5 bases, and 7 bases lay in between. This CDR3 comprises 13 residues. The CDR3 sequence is CATSDYIGDTQYF. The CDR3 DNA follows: TGTGCCACCAGTGATTACATTGGAGATACGCAGTATTTT.

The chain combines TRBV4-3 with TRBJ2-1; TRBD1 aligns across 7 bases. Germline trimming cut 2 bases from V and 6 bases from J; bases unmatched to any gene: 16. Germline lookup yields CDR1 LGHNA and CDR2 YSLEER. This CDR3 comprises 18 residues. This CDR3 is CASSQHYRGRRVFNEQFF. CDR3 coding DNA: TGCGCCAGCAGCCAACATTACAGGGGCCGACGGGTTTTCAATGAGCAGTTCTTC.

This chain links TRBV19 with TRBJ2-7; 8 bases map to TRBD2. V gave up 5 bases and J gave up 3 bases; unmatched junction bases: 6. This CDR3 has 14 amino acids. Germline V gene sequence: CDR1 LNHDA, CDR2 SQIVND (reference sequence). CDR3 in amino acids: CASSPPGLDYEQYF. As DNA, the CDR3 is TGTGCCAGTAGTCCCCCGGGACTAGACTACGAGCAGTACTTC.

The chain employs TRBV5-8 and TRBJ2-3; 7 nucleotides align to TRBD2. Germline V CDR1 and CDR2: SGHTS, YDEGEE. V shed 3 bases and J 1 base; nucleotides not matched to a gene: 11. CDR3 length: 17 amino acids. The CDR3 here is CASSWGGLVQGTDTQYF. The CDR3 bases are TGTGCCAGCAGCTGGGGAGGACTAGTACAAGGCACAGATACGCAGTATTTT.

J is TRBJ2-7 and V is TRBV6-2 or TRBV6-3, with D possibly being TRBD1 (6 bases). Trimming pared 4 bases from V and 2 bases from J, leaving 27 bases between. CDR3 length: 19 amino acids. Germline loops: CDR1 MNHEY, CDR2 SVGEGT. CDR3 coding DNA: TGTGCCAGCAGTTGGGGTTCGGTTGGACAGAGCCCGATGACCTACGAGCAGTACTTC. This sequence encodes CASSWGSVGQSPMTYEQYF.

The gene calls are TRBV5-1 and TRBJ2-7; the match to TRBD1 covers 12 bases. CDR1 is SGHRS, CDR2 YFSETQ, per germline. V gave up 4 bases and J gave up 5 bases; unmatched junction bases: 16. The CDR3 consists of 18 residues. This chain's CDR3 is CASSTTRDRGPPGDEQYF. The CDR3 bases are TGCGCCAGCAGCACCACCCGGGACAGGGGGCCACCCGGGGACGAGCAGTACTTC.

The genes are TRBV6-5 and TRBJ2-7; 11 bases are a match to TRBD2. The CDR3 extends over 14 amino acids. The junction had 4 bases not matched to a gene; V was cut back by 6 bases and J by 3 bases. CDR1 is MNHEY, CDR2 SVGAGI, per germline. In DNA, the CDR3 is TGTGCCAGCAGAAGACTAGCGGGGAACTACGAGCAGTACTTC. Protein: CASRRLAGNYEQYF.

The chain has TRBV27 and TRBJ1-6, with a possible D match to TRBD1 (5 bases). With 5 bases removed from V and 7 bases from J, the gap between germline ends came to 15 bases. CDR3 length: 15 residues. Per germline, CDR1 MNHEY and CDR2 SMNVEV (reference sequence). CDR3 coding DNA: TGTGCCAGCAGTCTCTTGACCCAGGGCAATTCACCCCTCCACTTT. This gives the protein CASSLLTQGNSPLHF.

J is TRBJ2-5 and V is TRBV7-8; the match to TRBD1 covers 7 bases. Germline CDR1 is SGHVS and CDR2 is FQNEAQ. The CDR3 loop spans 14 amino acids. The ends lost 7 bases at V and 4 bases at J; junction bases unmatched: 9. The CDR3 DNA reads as TGTGCCAGCACCCGAACAGGGGTCGGAGAGACCCAGTACTTC. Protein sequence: CASTRTGVGETQYF.